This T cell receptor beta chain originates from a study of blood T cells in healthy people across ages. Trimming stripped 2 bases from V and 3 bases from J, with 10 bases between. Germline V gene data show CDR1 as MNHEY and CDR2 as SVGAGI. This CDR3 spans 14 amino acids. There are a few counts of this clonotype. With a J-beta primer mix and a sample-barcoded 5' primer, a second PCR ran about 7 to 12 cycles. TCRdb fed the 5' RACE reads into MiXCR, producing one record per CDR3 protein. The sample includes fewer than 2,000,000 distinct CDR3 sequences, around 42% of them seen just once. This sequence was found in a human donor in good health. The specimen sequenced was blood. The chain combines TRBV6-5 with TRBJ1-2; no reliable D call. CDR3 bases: TGTGCCAGCAGTTACGGGCCGGGCGACTATGGCTACACCTTC. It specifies CASSYGPGDYGYTF.